The 11 T cell receptor beta chains reported below all come from one sample, sequenced in a study of shared clonotypes between healthy human individuals. Sequenced by immunoSEQ multiplex PCR; TCRdb stores in-frame clones only, minus some. This sample has around 1.9 million clones, with around 93% found just once. Naive CD8 populations comprised CD45RO-negative cells positively selected for CCR7, excluding terminally differentiated effector memory CD45RA+ cells. Sequencing was carried out using naive CD8+ T cells from PBMCs. The receptor source for this set is a young man in good health. Some clones in this sample may be carry-over from other donors' samples.

The chain joins TRBV28 to TRBJ2-7, with TRBD2 identical over 7 bases. CDR1 is MDHEN and CDR2 is SYDVKM in the germline V gene. V shed 6 bases, J shed 7 bases, and the junction held 9 bases outside the gene matches. The CDR3 has 13 residues. DNA of the CDR3: TGTGCCAGCAGAATCCGGGGGGTGTGGGAGCAGTACTTC. Translated, it gives CASRIRGVWEQYF.

The gene calls are TRBV9 and TRBJ2-7; TRBD1 matches 9 bases. The CDR3 is made up of 16 amino acids. Germline CDR1 is SGDLS and CDR2 is YYNGEE. V shed 4 bases, J shed 4 bases, and the junction held 12 bases outside the gene matches. The CDR3 spells CASSPRGGTGWYEQYF. The CDR3 DNA reads as TGTGCCAGCAGCCCGCGTGGCGGGACAGGGTGGTACGAGCAGTACTTC.

A remark on this clone: The sample holds other DNA sequences that translate to the same CDR3. V and J are TRBV5-6 and TRBJ2-5; a possible D gene is TRBD1 (6 bases). Trimming removed 0 bases from V and 4 bases from J, with 10 bases in between. Germline CDR1 is SGHDT and CDR2 is YYEEEE. CDR3 size: 14 residues. CDR3 DNA sequence: TGTGCCAGCAGCTTGGCCCAGGGGAGAGAGACCCAGTACTTC. Translating gives CASSLAQGRETQYF.

The rearrangement joins TRBV13 to TRBJ2-1; D is unclear. The germline V gene has CDR1 PRHDT and CDR2 FYEKMQ (reference sequence). The V end lost 1 base, the J end lost 4 bases, and 17 bases lay between the germline ends. This CDR3 spans 17 amino acids. The CDR3 is CASSLAVKEPLYNEQFF. The CDR3 region has the DNA TGTGCCAGCAGCTTAGCGGTTAAAGAACCCCTATACAATGAGCAGTTCTTC.

V usage is TRBV6-5 and J usage is TRBJ2-7; maybe TRBD2 (6 bases). V was trimmed by 0 bases and J by 1 base, leaving 10 bases between them. CDR1 is MNHEY, CDR2 SVGAGI, per germline. The CDR3 length is 15 residues. The CDR3: CASSYSERASYEQYF. Written as DNA, the CDR3 is TGTGCCAGCAGTTACTCGGAGCGGGCGTCCTACGAGCAGTACTTC.

This chain links TRBV27 with TRBJ2-5; 12 positions match TRBD2. The CDR3 spans 14 residues. Germline V gene data show CDR1 as MNHEY and CDR2 as SMNVEV (reference sequence). V lost 4 bases to trimming and J lost 5 bases; unmatched junction nucleotides: 2. CDR3 nucleotides: TGTGCCAGCAGTTCTCTAGCGGGAGGGGAGACCCAGTACTTC. This encodes CASSSLAGGETQYF.

The J gene is TRBJ1-1, the V gene TRBV9, with 7 bases aligning to TRBD1. With V trimmed by 3 bases and J by 6 bases, 2 bases remained unmatched. The CDR3 sequence is 12 residues long. Germline V CDR1 and CDR2: SGDLS, YYNGEE. The CDR3 DNA reads as TGTGCCAGCAGCGGACAGGGCTCTGAAGCTTTCTTT. Protein product: CASSGQGSEAFF.

J is TRBJ2-1 and V is TRBV10-3; 7 bases map to TRBD2. The V segment lost 5 bases and the J segment 6 bases; nucleotides outside the gene matches: 10. Germline V gene data show CDR1 as ENHRY and CDR2 as SYGVKD. This CDR3 has 15 residues. The CDR3: CAISLAGVPGNEQFF. The CDR3 DNA follows: TGTGCCATCAGTCTCGCGGGAGTCCCGGGCAATGAGCAGTTCTTC.

This chain uses TRBV28 with TRBJ1-5; tentative D call: TRBD1 (6 bases). The CDR3 spans 19 residues. Trimming shortened V by 1 base and J by 0 bases, and 19 bases separated the two germline ends. The germline V gene encodes CDR1 MDHEN and CDR2 SYDVKM. The CDR3 loop reads CASSLYPPEGQFSNQPQHF. In nucleotides, the CDR3 is TGTGCCAGCAGTTTATACCCCCCAGAAGGACAGTTTAGCAATCAGCCCCAGCATTTT.

The rearrangement uses TRBV2 and TRBJ1-2; no reliable D call. Germline V gene lookup returns CDR1 SNHLY and CDR2 FYNNEI. Trimming pared 1 base from V and 1 base from J, leaving 4 bases between. This CDR3 comprises 13 residues. In DNA, the CDR3 is TGTGCCAGCAGTGAAGGGTTTAACTATGGCTACACCTTC. Translated: CASSEGFNYGYTF.

The chain is built from TRBV7-3 and TRBJ2-1, with 12 bases fitting TRBD2. V gave up 5 bases and J gave up 4 bases; unmatched junction bases: 15. The CDR3 contains 19 residues. Germline CDR1 and CDR2: SGHTA and FQGTGA. CDR3 in DNA: TGTGCCAGCAGCACAGGACTAGCGGGATCTATTACGGGTTACAATGAGCAGTTCTTC. Its translation is CASSTGLAGSITGYNEQFF.